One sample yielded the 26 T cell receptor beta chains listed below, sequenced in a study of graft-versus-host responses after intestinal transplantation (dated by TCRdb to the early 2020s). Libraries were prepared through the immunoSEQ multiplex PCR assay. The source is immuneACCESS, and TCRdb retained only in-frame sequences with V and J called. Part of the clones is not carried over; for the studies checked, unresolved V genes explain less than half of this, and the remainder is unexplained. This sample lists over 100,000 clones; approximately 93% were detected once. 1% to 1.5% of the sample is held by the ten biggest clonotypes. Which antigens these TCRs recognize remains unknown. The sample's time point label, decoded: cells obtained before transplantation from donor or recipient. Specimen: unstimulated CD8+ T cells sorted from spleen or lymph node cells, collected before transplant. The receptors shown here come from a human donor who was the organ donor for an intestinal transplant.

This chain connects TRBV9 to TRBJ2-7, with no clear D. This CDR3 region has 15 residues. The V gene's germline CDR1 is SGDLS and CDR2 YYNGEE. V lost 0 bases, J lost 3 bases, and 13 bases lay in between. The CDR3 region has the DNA TGTGCCAGCAGCGTAGCTCCAGTCCCGGTCTACGAGCAGTACTTC. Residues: CASSVAPVPVYEQYF. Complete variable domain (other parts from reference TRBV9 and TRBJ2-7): DSGVTQTPKHLITATGQRVTLRCSPRSGDLSVYWYQQSLDQGLQFLIQYYNGEERAKGNILERFSAQQFPDLHSELNLSSLELGDSALYFCASSVAPVPVYEQYFGPGTRLTVT.

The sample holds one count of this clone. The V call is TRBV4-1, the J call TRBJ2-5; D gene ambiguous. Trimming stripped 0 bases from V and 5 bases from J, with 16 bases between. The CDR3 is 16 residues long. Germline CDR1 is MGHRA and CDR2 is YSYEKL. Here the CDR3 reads CASSQDPSDLRETQYF. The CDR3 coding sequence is TGCGCCAGCAGCCAAGATCCCTCTGACTTGCGGGAGACCCAGTACTTC.

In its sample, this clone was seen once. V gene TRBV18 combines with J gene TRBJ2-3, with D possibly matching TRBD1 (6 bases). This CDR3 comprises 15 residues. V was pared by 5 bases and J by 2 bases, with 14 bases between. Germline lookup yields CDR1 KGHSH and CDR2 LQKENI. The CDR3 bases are TGTGCCAGCTCAACACAGGGTCCTGACACAGATACGCAGTATTTT. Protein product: CASSTQGPDTDTQYF. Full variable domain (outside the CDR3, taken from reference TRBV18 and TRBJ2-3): NAGVMQNPRHLVRRRGQEARLRCSPMKGHSHVYWYRQLPEEGLKFMVYLQKENIIDESGMPKERFSAEFPKEGPSILRIQQVVRGDSAAYFCASSTQGPDTDTQYFGPGTRLTVL.

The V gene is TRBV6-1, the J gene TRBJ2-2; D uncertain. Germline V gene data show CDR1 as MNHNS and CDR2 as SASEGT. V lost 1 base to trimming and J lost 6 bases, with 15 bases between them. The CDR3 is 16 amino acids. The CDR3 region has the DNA TGTGCCAGCAGTGAAGAGGTAGCATTTGTCGCCGGGGAGCTGTTTTTT. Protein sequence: CASSEEVAFVAGELFF.

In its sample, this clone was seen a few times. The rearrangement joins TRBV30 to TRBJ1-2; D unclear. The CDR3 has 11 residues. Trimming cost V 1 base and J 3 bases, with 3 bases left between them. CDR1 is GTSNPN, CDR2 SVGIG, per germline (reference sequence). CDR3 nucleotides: TGTGCCTGGAGTGATCACTATGGCTACACCTTC. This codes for CAWSDHYGYTF. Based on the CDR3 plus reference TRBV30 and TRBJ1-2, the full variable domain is SQTIHQWPATLVQPVGSPLSLECTVEGTSNPNLYWYRQAAGRGLQLLFYSVGIGQISSEVPQNLSASRPQDRQFILSSKKLLLSDSGFYLCAWSDHYGYTFGSGTRLTVV.

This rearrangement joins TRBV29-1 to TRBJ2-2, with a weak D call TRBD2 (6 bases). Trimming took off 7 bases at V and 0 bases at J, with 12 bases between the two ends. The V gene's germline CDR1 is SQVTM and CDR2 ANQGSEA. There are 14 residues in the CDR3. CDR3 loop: CSGQGLSNTGELFF. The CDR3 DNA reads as TGCAGCGGTCAGGGACTCTCGAACACCGGGGAGCTGTTTTTT.

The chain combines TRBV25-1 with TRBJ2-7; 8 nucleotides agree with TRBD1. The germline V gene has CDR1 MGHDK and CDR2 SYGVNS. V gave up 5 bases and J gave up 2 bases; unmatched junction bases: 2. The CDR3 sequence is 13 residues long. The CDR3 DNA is TGTGCCAGCAGTCTACAGGGGGCCTACGAGCAGTACTTC. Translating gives CASSLQGAYEQYF.

Written as DNA, the CDR3 is TGTGCCAGCAGCTTGCTTAGGACAGGTTATGGCTACACCTTC. It specifies CASSLLRTGYGYTF. The V gene is TRBV5-8, the J gene TRBJ1-2; 7 bases align to TRBD1. The CDR3 length is 14 residues. J gave up 5 bases and V 1 base, and 5 bases lay outside the gene matches. The germline gives CDR1 SGHTS, CDR2 YDEGEE.

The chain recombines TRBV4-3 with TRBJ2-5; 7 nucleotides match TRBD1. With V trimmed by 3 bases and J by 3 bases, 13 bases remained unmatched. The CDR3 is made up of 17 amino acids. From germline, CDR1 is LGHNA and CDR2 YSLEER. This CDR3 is CASSQEINDRVEETQYF. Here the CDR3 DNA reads TGCGCCAGCAGCCAGGAGATAAACGACAGGGTGGAAGAGACCCAGTACTTC.

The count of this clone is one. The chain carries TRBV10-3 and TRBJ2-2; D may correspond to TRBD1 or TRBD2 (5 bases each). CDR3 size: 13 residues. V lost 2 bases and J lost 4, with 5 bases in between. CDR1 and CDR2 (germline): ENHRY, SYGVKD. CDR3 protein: CAISEGGTGELFF. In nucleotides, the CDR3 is TGTGCCATCAGTGAGGGGGGCACCGGGGAGCTGTTTTTT.

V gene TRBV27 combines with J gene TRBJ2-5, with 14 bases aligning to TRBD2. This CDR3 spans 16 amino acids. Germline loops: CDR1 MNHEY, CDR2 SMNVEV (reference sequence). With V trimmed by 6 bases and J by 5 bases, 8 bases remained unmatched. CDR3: CASSVTSGRVWETQYF. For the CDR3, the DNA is TGTGCCAGCAGCGTGACTAGCGGGAGGGTATGGGAGACCCAGTACTTC.

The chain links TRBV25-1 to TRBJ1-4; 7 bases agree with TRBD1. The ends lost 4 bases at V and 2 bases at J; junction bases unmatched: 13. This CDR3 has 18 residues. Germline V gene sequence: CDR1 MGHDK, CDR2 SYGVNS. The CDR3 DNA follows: TGTGCCAGCAGTGGGTATGACAGGGCGGGAAGTACTAATGAAAAACTGTTTTTT. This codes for CASSGYDRAGSTNEKLFF.

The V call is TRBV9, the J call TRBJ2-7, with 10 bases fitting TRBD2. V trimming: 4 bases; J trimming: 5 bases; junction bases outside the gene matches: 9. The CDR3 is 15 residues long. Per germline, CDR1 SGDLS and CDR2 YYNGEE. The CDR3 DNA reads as TGTGCCAGCAGCTTCTCCGGGACTAGCGACGACGAGCAGTACTTC. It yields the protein CASSFSGTSDDEQYF.

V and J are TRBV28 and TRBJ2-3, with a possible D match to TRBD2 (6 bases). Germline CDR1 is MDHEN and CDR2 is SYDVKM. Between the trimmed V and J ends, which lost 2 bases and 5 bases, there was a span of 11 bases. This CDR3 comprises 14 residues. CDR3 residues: CASSLPRLGDTQYF. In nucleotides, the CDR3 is TGTGCCAGCAGTTTACCCCGACTAGGAGATACGCAGTATTTT.

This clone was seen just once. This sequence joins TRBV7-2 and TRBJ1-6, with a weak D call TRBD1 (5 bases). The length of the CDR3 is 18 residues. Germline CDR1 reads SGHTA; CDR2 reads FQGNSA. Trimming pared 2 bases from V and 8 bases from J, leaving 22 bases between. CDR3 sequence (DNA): TGTGCCAGCAGCTTAATATGGGGGGAGAAGGTTGGGGATTCACCCCTCCACTTT. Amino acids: CASSLIWGEKVGDSPLHF. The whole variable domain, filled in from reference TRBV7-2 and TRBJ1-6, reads GAGVSQSPSNKVTEKGKDVELRCDPISGHTALYWYRQSLGQGLEFLIYFQGNSAPDKSGLPSDRFSAERTGGSVSTLTIQRTQQEDSAVYLCASSLIWGEKVGDSPLHFGNGTRLTVT.

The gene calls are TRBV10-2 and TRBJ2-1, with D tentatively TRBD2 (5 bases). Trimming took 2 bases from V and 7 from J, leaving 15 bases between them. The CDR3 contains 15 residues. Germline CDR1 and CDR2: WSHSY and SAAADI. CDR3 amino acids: CASSEIPRGLNEQFF. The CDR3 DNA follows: TGCGCCAGCAGTGAGATCCCTCGGGGATTAAATGAGCAGTTCTTC.

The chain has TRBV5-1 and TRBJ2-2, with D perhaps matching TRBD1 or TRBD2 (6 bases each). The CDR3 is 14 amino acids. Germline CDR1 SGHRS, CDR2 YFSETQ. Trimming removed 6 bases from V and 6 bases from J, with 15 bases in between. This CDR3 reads CASTYWGAAGELFF. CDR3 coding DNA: TGCGCCAGCACCTACTGGGGGGCCGCCGGGGAGCTGTTTTTT.

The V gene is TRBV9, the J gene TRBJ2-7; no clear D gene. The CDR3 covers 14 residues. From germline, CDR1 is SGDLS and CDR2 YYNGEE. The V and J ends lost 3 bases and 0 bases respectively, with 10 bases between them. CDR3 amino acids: CASSDSISSYEQYF. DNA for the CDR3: TGTGCCAGCAGCGACTCTATTTCCTCCTACGAGCAGTACTTC.

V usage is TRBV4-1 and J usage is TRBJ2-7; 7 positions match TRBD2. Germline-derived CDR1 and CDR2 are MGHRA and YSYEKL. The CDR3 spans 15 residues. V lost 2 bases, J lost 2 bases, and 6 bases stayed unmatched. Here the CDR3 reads CASSQTGTIPYEQYF. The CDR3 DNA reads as TGCGCCAGCAGCCAAACCGGGACTATACCCTACGAGCAGTACTTC.

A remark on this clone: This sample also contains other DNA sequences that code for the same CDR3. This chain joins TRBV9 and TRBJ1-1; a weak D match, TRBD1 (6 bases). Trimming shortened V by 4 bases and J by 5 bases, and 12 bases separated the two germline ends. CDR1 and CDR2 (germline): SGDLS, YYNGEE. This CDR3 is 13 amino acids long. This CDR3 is CASSLGGGTEAFF. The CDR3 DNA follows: TGTGCCAGCAGCCTAGGGGGGGGAACTGAAGCTTTCTTT.

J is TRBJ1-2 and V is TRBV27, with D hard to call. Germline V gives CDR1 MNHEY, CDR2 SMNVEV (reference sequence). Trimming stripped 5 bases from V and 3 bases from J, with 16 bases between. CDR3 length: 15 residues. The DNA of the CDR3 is TGTGCCAGCAGTCCCTGGATCAGAGGAGACTATGGCTACACCTTC. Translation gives CASSPWIRGDYGYTF.

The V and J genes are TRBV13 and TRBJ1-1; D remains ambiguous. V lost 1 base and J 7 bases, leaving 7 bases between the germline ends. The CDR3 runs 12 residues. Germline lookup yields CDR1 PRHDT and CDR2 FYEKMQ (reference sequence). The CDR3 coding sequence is TGTGCCAGCAGCTTAGTTGAGGGTGAAGCTTTCTTT. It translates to CASSLVEGEAFF. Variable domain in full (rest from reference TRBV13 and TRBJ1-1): AAGVIQSPRHLIKEKRETATLKCYPIPRHDTVYWYQQGPGQDPQFLISFYEKMQSDKGSIPDRFSAQQFSDYHSELNMSSLELGDSALYFCASSLVEGEAFFGQGTRLTVV.

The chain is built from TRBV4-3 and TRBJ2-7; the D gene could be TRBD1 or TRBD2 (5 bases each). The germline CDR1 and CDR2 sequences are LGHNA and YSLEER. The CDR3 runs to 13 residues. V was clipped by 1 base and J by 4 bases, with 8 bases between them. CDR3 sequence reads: CASSQVGGYEQYF. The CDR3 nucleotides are TGCGCCAGCAGCCAAGTTGGGGGATACGAGCAGTACTTC.

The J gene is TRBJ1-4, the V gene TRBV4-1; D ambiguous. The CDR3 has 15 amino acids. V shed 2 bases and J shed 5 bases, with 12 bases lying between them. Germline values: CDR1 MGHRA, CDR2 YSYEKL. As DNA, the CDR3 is TGCGCCAGCAGCCAAACGGGGTTTTTGAATGAAAAACTGTTTTTT. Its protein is CASSQTGFLNEKLFF.

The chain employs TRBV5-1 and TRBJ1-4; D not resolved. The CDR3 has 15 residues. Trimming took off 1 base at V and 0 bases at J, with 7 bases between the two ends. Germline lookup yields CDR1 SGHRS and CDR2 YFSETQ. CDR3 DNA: TGCGCCAGCAGCTTGACGGCACCAACTAATGAAAAACTGTTTTTT. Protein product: CASSLTAPTNEKLFF.

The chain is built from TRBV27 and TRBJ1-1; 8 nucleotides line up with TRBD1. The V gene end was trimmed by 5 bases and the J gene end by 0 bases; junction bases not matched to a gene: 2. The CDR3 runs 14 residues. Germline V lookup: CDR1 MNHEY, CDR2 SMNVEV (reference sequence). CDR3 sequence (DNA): TGTGCCAGCAGTGCGGGACAGGTGAACACTGAAGCTTTCTTT. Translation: CASSAGQVNTEAFF.